This T cell receptor beta chain is drawn from a study of regulatory T cells in long-lasting Graves disease. Study context: By definition, persistent Graves' disease involved antithyroid drugs for over 5 years alongside positive TSH receptor antibodies.

This clonotype was observed a few times. Antigen specificity is unknown. Sample time point: persistent/refractory GD, antithyroid drugs over 5 years with positive TRAb. PBMCs provided the RNA from which the TCR library was made. Study observations and caveats: Among samples with persistent disease, TRBV28, TRBJ1-2 and TRBJ2-5 were favored. The study found lower TCR diversity in persistent Graves' patients than in newly diagnosed ones.

Arm-PCR of CDR3 regions with iRepertoire HTBI primers generated TCR beta libraries. TCRdb used MiXCR to reprocess the multiplex PCR reads, holding one entry per CDR3 protein. Of over 650,000 distinct CDR3 sequences in the sample, about 32% are singletons; the top ten hold about two fifths. The V gene lost 3 bases and the J gene lost 8 bases, with 13 bases spanning the gap. Germline values: CDR1 LNHDA, CDR2 SQIVND (reference sequence). The CDR3 has 13 amino acids. This TCR came from a female donor with Graves disease. The sample here was peripheral blood mononuclear cells (PBMCs), taken when the disease was refractory, from a patient treated with antithyroid drugs. The chain employs TRBV19 and TRBJ1-2, with D perhaps matching TRBD1 (5 bases). The DNA of the CDR3 is TGTGCCAGTAGTATCCCTCCGACAGAGGGCTACACCTTC. Its protein product is CASSIPPTEGYTF.